This T cell receptor (beta chain) was sequenced in a study of beta chain features in type 1 diabetes. General study points: Type 1 diabetes patients had moderately but significantly shorter TCRB CDR3s in all four CD4+ subsets.

This CDR3 contains 12 residues. CDR1 is SGDLS, CDR2 YYNGEE, per germline. V was clipped by 2 bases and J by 3 bases, with 4 bases between them. In regard to this clone: Its antigen is unidentified. Other DNA sequences in this specimen translate into the identical CDR3.

Reverse transcribing all isolated RNA meant expressed TCRB transcripts were sequenced. Some clones are missing from TCRdb's copy, which holds only in-frame ones; the method was immunoSEQ multiplex PCR. The sample holds more than 350,000 clones, 9.5% to 12% seen once. A single heparinised blood sample, averaging approximately 0.12 L, was obtained per donor. Material for sequencing was naive CD4+ T cells from blood. The chain couples TRBV9 to TRBJ2-3; D is unresolved. The receptor was isolated from a woman between 18 and 29 years old in good health. The CDR3 DNA follows: TGTGCCAGCAGCGTGGCAACAGATACGCAGTATTTT. It specifies CASSVATDTQYF.